The 24 T cell receptor beta chains below all came from one sample that was sequenced in a study of vaccination and CD4 T cells after COVID-19. These receptors are not linked to any known antigen. Treatment specified: approximately 10-day PBMC culture with coronavirus spike peptide pools or control peptides (ViraFEST assay). With the Oncomine TCR Beta short-read assay, DNA from cultured CD4+ T cells was sequenced. TCRdb called the PCR reads again in MiXCR, with one record for every CDR3 protein. The repertoire holds around 11,000 distinct CDR3 sequences, with approximately 80% as singletons. The specimen sequenced was CD4+ T cells from blood, cultured in vitro. The receptor source for this set is a human donor who had recovered from COVID-19.

V gene TRBV6-1 combines with J gene TRBJ1-5; 7 bases are shared with TRBD1. The trim removed 8 bases at V and 2 bases at J, leaving 3 bases unmatched. CDR3 length: 13 amino acids. Germline CDR1 MNHNS, CDR2 SASEGT. The chain's CDR3 is CASYQGGNQPQHF. The CDR3 DNA follows: TGTGCCAGCTACCAGGGGGGCAATCAGCCCCAGCATTTT.

The CDR3 reads CASSLRGQPNEKLFF. The CDR3 coding sequence is TGTGCCAGCAGTTTAAGGGGACAGCCTAATGAAAAACTGTTTTTT. The chain recombines TRBV28 with TRBJ1-4, with TRBD1 matching 7 bases. Germline-derived CDR1 and CDR2 are MDHEN and SYDVKM. The CDR3 loop spans 15 amino acids. After removal of 2 bases from V and 3 bases from J, the junction contained 3 bases not matched to a gene.

CDR3 amino acids: CASSLEGLSTETQYF. The CDR3 DNA reads TGTGCCAGCAGCTTAGAAGGACTTTCGACAGAGACCCAGTACTTC. The chain recombines TRBV7-9 with TRBJ2-5; a possible D gene is TRBD2 (5 bases). The V and J ends lost 1 base and 4 bases respectively, with 13 bases between them. Germline CDR1 reads SEHNR; CDR2 reads FQNEAQ (reference sequence). The CDR3 has 15 residues.

As to this clonotype: The junction and the germline gene differ at one end; a read error may be behind it. The rearrangement links TRBV7-2 to TRBJ2-1; no clear D gene. Per the germline V gene, CDR1 is SGHTA and CDR2 is FQGNSA. The CDR3 covers 17 residues. This CDR3 reads CASSQSIRLRSYNEQFF. In DNA form, the CDR3 reads TGCGCCAGCAGCCAGAGTATTAGGTTAAGGTCCTACAATGAGCAGTTCTTC.

CDR3 in DNA: TGTGCCAGCAGACTAACTAGCGGAAGCTCCTACGAGCAGTACTTC. The encoded protein is CASRLTSGSSYEQYF. The chain uses TRBV7-9 and TRBJ2-7; 8 positions match TRBD2. The germline CDR1 and CDR2 sequences are SEHNR and FQNEAQ (reference sequence). With 6 bases clipped from V and 0 bases from J, the junction kept 7 bases outside the gene matches. CDR3 length: 15 amino acids.

V is TRBV20-1 and J is TRBJ1-2; 8 positions match TRBD1. From germline, CDR1 is DFQATT and CDR2 SNEGSKA (reference sequence). The CDR3 has 11 residues. The V and J ends lost 6 bases and 8 bases, in that order; junction bases with no gene match: 5. CDR3 sequence reads: CSATRGQGYTF. The CDR3 nucleotides are TGCAGTGCCACCAGGGGGCAGGGCTACACCTTC.

This chain uses TRBV6-5 with TRBJ2-5; 7 bases are shared with TRBD2. The germline V gene encodes CDR1 MNHEY and CDR2 SVGAGI. V trimming: 2 bases; J trimming: 4 bases; junction bases outside the gene matches: 7. The CDR3 extends over 15 amino acids. This CDR3 is CASSYQRPGGETQYF. In DNA, the CDR3 is TGTGCCAGCAGTTACCAACGGCCGGGGGGAGAGACCCAGTACTTC.

The chain uses TRBV19 and TRBJ1-2; TRBD1 is a possible D gene (5 bases). V gave up 6 bases and J gave up 1 base, with 15 bases separating them. Germline lookup yields CDR1 LNHDA and CDR2 SQIVND (reference sequence). The CDR3 length is 15 residues. This chain's CDR3 is CASSPARDGNYGYTF. The CDR3 coding sequence is TGTGCCAGTAGCCCAGCCCGGGACGGTAACTATGGCTACACCTTC.

The chain links TRBV6-1 to TRBJ1-5, with a tentative D call TRBD1 (5 bases). With 6 bases removed from V and 0 bases from J, the gap between germline ends came to 15 bases. The length of the CDR3 is 16 residues. Germline CDR1 MNHNS, CDR2 SASEGT. The CDR3 reads CASSPPRGNSNQPQHF. The CDR3 DNA sequence: TGTGCCAGCAGCCCCCCCCGGGGGAATAGCAATCAGCCCCAGCATTTT.

J is TRBJ1-1 and V is TRBV19, with 7 nucleotides matching TRBD1. The CDR3 runs to 14 residues. Trimming removed 6 bases from V and 4 bases from J; junction bases left unmatched: 8. The germline CDR1 and CDR2 sequences are LNHDA and SQIVND (reference sequence). The CDR3 loop is CASRSNPGGTEAFF. CDR3 bases: TGTGCCAGTAGGAGCAACCCAGGGGGCACTGAAGCTTTCTTT.

This chain connects TRBV12-3 or TRBV12-4 to TRBJ1-5; D perhaps matches TRBD1 (5 bases). There are 16 residues in the CDR3. Trimming pared 4 bases from V and 2 bases from J, leaving 15 bases between. The CDR3 sequence is CASSSLGARGNQPQHF. The CDR3 nucleotides are TGTGCCAGCAGTTCCCTGGGCGCCAGGGGCAATCAGCCCCAGCATTTT.

The chain uses TRBV7-2 and TRBJ2-6; D is uncertain. Trimming left V 3 bases short and J 4 bases short, with 10 bases between. CDR1 and CDR2 from the germline V gene are SGHTA and FQGNSA. The CDR3 length is 15 residues. The CDR3 spells CASSFYEPGANVLTF. In DNA, the CDR3 is TGTGCCAGCAGCTTTTATGAACCCGGGGCCAACGTCCTGACTTTC.

V is TRBV6-1 and J is TRBJ2-7, with TRBD1 identical over 9 bases. The germline CDR1 and CDR2 sequences are MNHNS and SASEGT. V shed 4 bases and J 5 bases; nucleotides not matched to a gene: 12. This CDR3 is built from 16 residues. Written as DNA, the CDR3 is TGTGCCAGCAGTGTAGCTTTGGGACAGGGTCGCGACGAGCAGTACTTC. Its protein is CASSVALGQGRDEQYF.

There are a few counts of this clonotype. The chain is built from TRBV20-1 and TRBJ1-5, with a tentative D call TRBD1 (5 bases). The CDR3 length is 14 residues. The V gene's germline CDR1 is DFQATT and CDR2 SNEGSKA (reference sequence). V shed 3 bases and J shed 4 bases, with 13 bases lying between them. The CDR3 here is CSARKSGWNQPQHF. Written as DNA, the CDR3 is TGCAGTGCTAGGAAGTCAGGGTGGAATCAGCCCCAGCATTTT.

CDR3 sequence: CASTMTGQRYEQYF. DNA of the CDR3: TGTGCCAGTACCATGACGGGACAGAGATACGAGCAGTACTTC. The chain uses TRBV19 and TRBJ2-7, with TRBD1 matching over 7 bases. CDR1 is LNHDA and CDR2 is SQIVND in the germline V gene (reference sequence). V lost 7 bases and J lost 4; bases outside the gene matches: 10. The CDR3 totals 14 residues.

The CDR3 DNA sequence: TGTGCCAGCAGCTTGGGACAGCAAACCTACGAGCAGTACTTC. This translates into CASSLGQQTYEQYF. This sequence joins TRBV7-2 and TRBJ2-7; 7 nucleotides agree with TRBD1. The CDR3 has 14 amino acids. V was pared by 3 bases and J by 2 bases, with 4 bases of the junction left unmatched. The germline CDR1 and CDR2 sequences are SGHTA and FQGNSA.

The chain is built from TRBV6-2 or TRBV6-3 and TRBJ2-1, with D unclear. V was shortened by 2 bases and J by 5 bases, with 10 bases between the two germline ends. Germline V gene sequence: CDR1 MNHEY, CDR2 SVGEGT. The CDR3 has 14 amino acids. CDR3 coding DNA: TGTGCCAGCAGTTACGAATCTTCGAACAATGAGCAGTTCTTC. Its protein product is CASSYESSNNEQFF.

The chain has TRBV11-2 and TRBJ1-2; the match to TRBD1 covers 9 bases. The V gene's germline CDR1 is SGHAT and CDR2 FQNNGV. J was trimmed by 4 bases and V by 5 bases; bases with no gene match: 8. CDR3 length equals 15 residues. CDR3 DNA sequence: TGTGCCAGCAGCGCAAACAGGGGGCGCGGCTATGGCTACACCTTC. Its translation is CASSANRGRGYGYTF.

This clonotype has just one count. V gene TRBV19 combines with J gene TRBJ2-4; D may be TRBD2 (6 bases). The V end lost 8 bases, the J end lost 0 bases, and 17 bases lay between the germline ends. The germline CDR1 and CDR2 sequences are LNHDA and SQIVND (reference sequence). This CDR3 comprises 16 residues. The CDR3 DNA reads as TGTGCCAGTTCCCCGCGGGGTAAGATAGCCAAAAACATTCAGTACTTC. Translated, it gives CASSPRGKIAKNIQYF.

V is TRBV27 and J is TRBJ2-5; 8 bases are shared with TRBD2. V gave up 1 base and J gave up 0 bases; unmatched junction bases: 19. The CDR3 contains 21 residues. Germline V CDR1 and CDR2: MNHEY, SMNVEV (reference sequence). The CDR3 bases are TGTGCCAGCAGTTTATACAGTGGGCCGCGGAGCGGGGGAAAATACCAAGAGACCCAGTACTTC. Translating it yields CASSLYSGPRSGGKYQETQYF.

The genes are TRBV15 and TRBJ1-1; D call uncertain. CDR3 size: 15 residues. V was cut by 0 bases and J by 0 bases, with 8 bases left in between. The V gene's germline CDR1 is LNHNV and CDR2 YYDKDF (reference sequence). CDR3 loop: CATSRDGPLNTEAFF. The CDR3 DNA reads as TGTGCCACCAGCAGAGATGGCCCCTTGAACACTGAAGCTTTCTTT.

This clonotype was counted a few times. The chain is built from TRBV7-2 and TRBJ2-2; unclear D gene. The V gene's germline CDR1 is SGHTA and CDR2 FQGNSA. Trimming shortened V by 3 bases and J by 3 bases, and 11 bases separated the two germline ends. CDR3 length: 15 amino acids. CDR3 region: CASSFGRRYTGELFF. The CDR3 nucleotides are TGTGCCAGCAGCTTCGGCCGGAGATACACCGGGGAGCTGTTTTTT.

The chain has TRBV6-2 or TRBV6-3 and TRBJ1-1; maybe TRBD1 (5 bases). Looked up from germline, CDR1 is MNHEY and CDR2 is SVGEGT. The CDR3 is 13 amino acids. The ends were cut back, 6 bases at V and 1 base at J, with 9 bases in the middle. CDR3 in DNA: TGTGCCAGCAGGAGGGACCCGAACACTGAAGCTTTCTTT. This sequence encodes CASRRDPNTEAFF.

The rearrangement uses TRBV7-6 and TRBJ1-5; D unresolved. CDR3 size: 15 residues. The V end lost 1 base, the J end lost 7 bases, and 14 bases lay between the germline ends. Looked up from germline, CDR1 is SGHVS and CDR2 is FNYEAQ. CDR3 nucleotide sequence: TGTGCCAGCAGCTTAGGTGGTGGGGTGGGGCAGCCCCAGCATTTT. Its translation is CASSLGGGVGQPQHF.